This T cell receptor (beta chain) was sequenced in a study of cytomegalovirus exposure and HLA in healthy donors. The CDR3 runs to 11 residues. The germline gives CDR1 SGHDT, CDR2 YYEEEE. A multiplex PCR was run with 60 Vbeta primers and 13 Jbeta primers. Some clones are missing from TCRdb's copy, which holds only in-frame ones; the method was immunoSEQ multiplex PCR. The sample includes approximately 91,000 clones, more than 75% of them seen just once. The specimen was PBMCs. The chain joins TRBV5-6 to TRBJ2-5; D uncertain. The J call is in doubt because the DNA end fits TRBJ2-7 better. The source of this sequence is a human donor in good health. DNA for the CDR3: TGTGCCAGCAGCGAAATGAACGAGCAGTACTTC. It encodes CASSEMNEQYF.